Sequencing of this T cell receptor beta chain was carried out in a study of molecular identifiers for immune sequencing clone quantification. Study findings and constraints: Underestimated sizes of highly expanded clones could result from identical TCR molecules that share a barcode.

Using 10%, 30% or 50% RNA, naive CD8 libraries were derived from around 20,000 to 1,000,000 sorted cells. Naive CD8 T cells underwent sorting with the CD8+CD4-CCR7+CD45RA+ definition. Previously described methods and listed TCR primers produced bulk TCR libraries. TCRdb reprocessed the PCR reads via MiXCR and lists one record per CDR3 protein. The table shows 50,000 to 65,000 distinct CDR3 sequences, with 25% occurring only once. V was pared by 5 bases and J by 5 bases, with 9 bases of the junction left unmatched. The germline CDR1 and CDR2 sequences are LGHDT and YNNKEL (reference sequence). The CDR3 has 15 amino acids. Only a few counts were recorded for this clonotype. Its antigen remains unidentified.

The sequencing input was naive CD8+ T cells from blood, with Jurkat cell RNA spiked in. Documented subset: FACS-sorted CD8+CD4-CCR7+CD45RA+ naive T cells. V is TRBV3-1 and J is TRBJ2-5; 9 nucleotides line up with TRBD2. The sequence was obtained from a human donor in good health. Some libraries in this study had Jurkat cell RNA spiked in. In DNA, the CDR3 is TGTGCCAGCAGCAGGTGGCGGGGGGGCCAGGAGACCCAGTACTTC. Translated: CASSRWRGGQETQYF.